The entry below describes one TCR beta chain. Its antigen is unidentified. This entry comes from a study of breast tumors, draining lymph nodes, adjacent tissues. Notes on the study in general: Tumor TCR diversity was below lymph nodes but above nontumor tissue.

Axillary draining lymph nodes of breast cancer patients supplied the node samples. The V segment lost 0 bases and the J segment 6 bases; nucleotides outside the gene matches: 7. Per germline, CDR1 SGHRS and CDR2 YFSETQ. The CDR3 spans 15 residues. Each CDR3 protein gets one entry after TCRdb re-called the multiplex PCR reads with MiXCR. This repertoire shows 84,000 or so distinct CDR3 sequences, approximately 28% found once; its top ten account for over 8%. The sequence came from a female donor with breast cancer. Some clones in this sample may be carry-over from other donors' samples. Sequenced input: axillary lymph node tissue. The J gene is TRBJ2-7, the V gene TRBV5-1; 9 bases line up with TRBD2. This CDR3 is CASSLGMREGAEQYF. In DNA form, the CDR3 reads TGCGCCAGCAGCTTGGGGATGCGGGAGGGCGCCGAGCAGTACTTC.